This T cell receptor (beta chain) was retrieved from a study of control samples from healthy donors and cancer patients (dated by TCRdb to the early 2020s). The sample holds one count of this clone. Which antigen it targets is not known. Base qualities were left out, and no much larger clone turns up one base away. Receptor amplification or capture employed the immunoSEQ multiplex PCR assay. The table was pulled from immuneACCESS by TCRdb, which kept in-frame rearrangements only. Such tables lose some clones; where checked, under half of the loss comes from unresolved V genes, and the rest has no known cause. This sample lists fewer than 150,000 clones; approximately 90% were detected once. The top ten clonotypes cover roughly 8.7% of the sample. Reading from cysteine to phenylalanine, the CDR3 counts 13 amino acids. The CDR3 DNA has 39 bases and is translated from base 1. V drops 2 bases and J drops 15 bases, leaving 14 bases in between. The germline V gene (reference sequence) sets CDR1 to LGHDT and CDR2 to YNNKEL.

The sequence was obtained from a man aged 18-30 years in good health. The chain was built from TRBV3-1 (or the pseudogene TRBV3-2) and TRBJ1-6; a tentative D match to TRBD1 spans 6 bases. The sequenced sample consisted of blood. The CDR3 reads as follows: CASSQLRTVNLHF. In nucleotides, the sequence is TGTGCCAGCAGCCAACTTCGGACAGTTAACCTCCACTTT.